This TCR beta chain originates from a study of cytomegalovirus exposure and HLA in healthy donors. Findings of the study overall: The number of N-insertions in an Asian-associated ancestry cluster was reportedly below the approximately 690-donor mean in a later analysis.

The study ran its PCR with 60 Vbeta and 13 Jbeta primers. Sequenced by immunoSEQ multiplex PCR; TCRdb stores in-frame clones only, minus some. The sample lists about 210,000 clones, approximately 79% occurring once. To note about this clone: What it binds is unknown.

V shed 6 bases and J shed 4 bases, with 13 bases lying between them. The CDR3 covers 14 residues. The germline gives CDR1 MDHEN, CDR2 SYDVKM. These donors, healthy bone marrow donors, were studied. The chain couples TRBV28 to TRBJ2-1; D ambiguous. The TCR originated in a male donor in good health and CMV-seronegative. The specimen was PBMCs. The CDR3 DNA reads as TGTGCCAGCAGCTCGACTGGCCAGTACAATGAGCAGTTCTTC. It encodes CASSSTGQYNEQFF.